A selection of T cell receptor beta chains follows, all from one sample in a study of blood T cell repertoires in COVID-19. Some clones are missing from TCRdb's copy, which holds only in-frame ones; the method was immunoSEQ multiplex PCR. The sample includes around 250,000 clones, roughly 81% of them seen just once. Sequencing used PBMCs or T cells enriched from blood (not recorded which). The receptor set was obtained from a woman between 45 and 60 years old who had been exposed to COVID-19. Each CDR3 is given with its conserved first and last residue. A D gene is named only where the DNA matches it firmly. Clone sizes are given selectively: once, few, many, or a class where the clone is expanded.

TRBJ1-1 . TRBV19 . CASIGSPLNTEAFF TGTGCCAGTATAGGGAGCCCCCTGAACACTGAAGCTTTCTTT
TRBJ1-1 . TRBV29-1 . CSVEIGHMNTEAFF TGCAGCGTTGAAATTGGACACATGAACACTGAAGCTTTCTTT
TRBJ1-1 . TRBV29-1 . CSVARGWNTEAFF TGCAGCGTCGCCAGGGGATGGAACACTGAAGCTTTCTTT
TRBJ2-5 . TRBV10-3 . CAISEGEETQYF TGTGCCATCAGTGAGGGGGAGGAGACCCAGTACTTC
TRBJ1-1 . TRBV29-1 . CSVLPGGNTEAFF TGCAGCGTCCTCCCCGGGGGGAACACTGAAGCTTTCTTT
TRBJ1-5 . TRBV7-8 . CASSLFENQPQHF TGTGCCAGCAGCTTATTTGAGAATCAGCCCCAGCATTTT
TRBJ2-1 . TRBV2 TRBD2 CASWGLAGLNEQFF TGTGCCAGCTGGGGACTAGCGGGGCTCAATGAGCAGTTCTTC
TRBJ2-7 . TRBV7-9 . CASSLGESRLYEQYF TGTGCCAGCAGCTTAGGGGAGAGTAGGCTCTACGAGCAGTACTTC
TRBJ1-5 . TRBV30 TRBD1 CAWSAGQGSQPQHF TGTGCCTGGAGTGCCGGACAGGGGAGTCAGCCCCAGCATTTT
TRBJ1-5 . TRBV28 TRBD1 CASSLWGTGGTGGQPQHF TGTGCCAGCAGTTTATGGGGGACAGGGGGCACGGGGGGTCAGCCCCAGCATTTT
TRBJ2-2 few TRBV28 TRBD2 CASSYRLGREGTGELFF TGTGCCAGCAGTTATCGGTTGGGGAGGGAAGGGACCGGGGAGCTGTTTTTT
TRBJ2-3 . TRBV25-1 TRBD2 CASSYGGLRTDTQYF TGTGCCAGCAGCTACGGGGGGTTACGCACAGATACGCAGTATTTT
TRBJ1-6 once TRBV28 . CASSPRTELNSPLHF TGTGCCAGCAGTCCCAGGACTGAGCTTAATTCACCCCTCCACTTT
TRBJ2-7 . TRBV5-5 TRBD2 CASSPVYGTSGGDEQYF TGTGCCAGCAGCCCGGTCTATGGGACTAGCGGGGGGGACGAGCAGTACTTC
TRBJ2-7 . TRBV15 . CATSRDRGVYEQYF TGTGCCACCAGCAGAGACAGGGGGGTTTACGAGCAGTACTTC
TRBJ2-3 many TRBV5-4 . CASSLGPGSDTQYF TGTGCCAGCAGCTTGGGTCCAGGTTCAGATACGCAGTATTTT
TRBJ2-3 . TRBV7-3 . CASSLPPTDTQYF TGTGCCAGCAGCCTCCCCCCCACAGATACGCAGTATTTT
TRBJ2-7 . TRBV18 . CASSPQGGYEQYF TGTGCCAGCTCACCCCAGGGAGGCTACGAGCAGTACTTC
TRBJ2-4 . TRBV11-2 TRBD2 CASSLRRSGGPVAKNIQYF TGTGCCAGCAGCTTAAGGAGGAGCGGGGGGCCCGTAGCCAAAAACATTCAGTACTTC
TRBJ1-5 . TRBV7-6 . CASSLGAWENRLRNSNQPQHF TGTGCCAGCAGCTTAGGGGCTTGGGAGAACAGATTACGAAATAGCAATCAGCCCCAGCATTTT